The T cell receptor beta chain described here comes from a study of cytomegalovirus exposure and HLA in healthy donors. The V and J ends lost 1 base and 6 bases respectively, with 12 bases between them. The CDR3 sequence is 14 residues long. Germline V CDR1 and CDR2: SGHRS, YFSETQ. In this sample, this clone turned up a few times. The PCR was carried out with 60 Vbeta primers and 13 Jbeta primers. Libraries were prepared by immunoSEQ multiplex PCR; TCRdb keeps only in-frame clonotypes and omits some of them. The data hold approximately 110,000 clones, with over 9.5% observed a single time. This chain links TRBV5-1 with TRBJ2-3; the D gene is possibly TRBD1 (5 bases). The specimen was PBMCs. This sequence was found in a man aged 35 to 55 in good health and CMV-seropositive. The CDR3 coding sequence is TGCGCCAGCAGCTTGTCACTCACAGGCGATACGCAGTATTTT. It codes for CASSLSLTGDTQYF. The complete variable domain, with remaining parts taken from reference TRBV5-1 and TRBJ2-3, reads KAGVTQTPRYLIKTRGQQVTLSCSPISGHRSVSWYQQTPGQGLQFLFEYFSETQRNKGNFPGRFSGRQFSNSRSEMNVSTLELGDSALYLCASSLSLTGDTQYFGPGTRLTVL.